Listed below are T cell receptor beta chains from one sample, sequenced in a study of T cells in Graves' hyperthyroidism and ophthalmopathy. MiXCR was run by TCRdb on the multiplex PCR reads, yielding one entry per CDR3 protein. This sample has approximately 590,000 distinct CDR3 sequences, with around 42% found just once. Material for sequencing was peripheral blood or thyroid tissue (not recorded which). All receptors come from a young woman with Graves' hyperthyroidism. The CDR3 runs from the conserved cysteine through the conserved F or W. The order of the fields is D gene, J gene, clone size, V gene, CDR3 DNA, CDR3 protein. The D gene is left open where the match is weak. Clone size is stated in some rows and not others, as once, few, many or a class when expanded.

NA | TRBJ2-7 | few | TRBV14 | TGTGCCAGCAGCCCGCGGAGACAGAACTACGAGCAGTACTTC | CASSPRRQNYEQYF
NA | TRBJ1-1 | few | TRBV9 | TGTGCCAGCAGCGCCGATGTGTGGGTGCAGAACACTGAAGCTTTCTTT | CASSADVWVQNTEAFF
NA | TRBJ1-1 | NA | TRBV10-3 | TGTGCCATCAGTGAGTCGGACAGTTTCCGATCCCCGGCTTTCTTT | CAISESDSFRSPAFF
NA | TRBJ2-5 | many | TRBV7-9 | TGTGCCAGCGACATAAGGGGGACCCAGTACTTC | CASDIRGTQYF
NA | TRBJ1-2 | few | TRBV12-3/TRBV12-4 | TGTGCCAGCACCCCCCTAGGGGGAAGGGGCTACACCTTC | CASTPLGGRGYTF
NA | TRBJ1-1 | NA | TRBV10-3 | TGTGCCATCAGTGAGTCAGGCAGCCAATTT | CAISESGSQF
TRBD1 | TRBJ1-6 | once | TRBV25-1 | TGTGCCAGCAGTGAGAGGGGCAGGGGGACGAGTAATTCACCCCTCCACTTT | CASSERGRGTSNSPLHF
TRBD1 | TRBJ2-7 | once | TRBV20-1 | TGCAGTGCTACACCGGACAGGGAGAACGAGCAGTACTTC | CSATPDRENEQYF
TRBD1 | TRBJ1-5 | few | TRBV7-8 | TGTGCCAGCAGTCTCCGGGACAGGGGACGACAGCCCCAGCATTTT | CASSLRDRGRQPQHF
NA | TRBJ1-6 | NA | TRBV7-9 | TGTGCCAGCAGCTTGGGGAGGGGTACCTATAATTCACCCCTCCACTTT | CASSLGRGTYNSPLHF
NA | TRBJ2-7 | many | TRBV7-8 | TGTGCCAGCAGCTCCTACAGGGACGGGAGCGAGCAGTACTTC | CASSSYRDGSEQYF
NA | TRBJ1-5 | many | TRBV7-2 | TGTGCCAGCAGCTTACGGTTTGGAGGTCAGCCCCAGCATTTT | CASSLRFGGQPQHF
NA | TRBJ1-2 | many | TRBV2 | TGTGCCAGCAGGGGGGTTCGGGTCCGAGGCTACACCTTC | CASRGVRVRGYTF
TRBD1 | TRBJ2-7 | once | TRBV25-1 | TGTGCCAGCAGTGAAGAGGGGGCTTGGGGCTACGAGCAGTACTTC | CASSEEGAWGYEQYF
NA | TRBJ2-5 | many | TRBV7-2 | TGTGCCAGCAGCTTGGTAATCGAAGAGACCCAGTACTTC | CASSLVIEETQYF
NA | TRBJ1-1 | NA | TRBV9 | TGTGCCAGCAGCGTAGAAGGGGGTTTAACTGAAGCTTTCTTT | CASSVEGGLTEAFF
NA | TRBJ2-7 | few | TRBV7-9 | TGTGCCAGCAGCTTATATACTACCTACGAGCAGTACTTC | CASSLYTTYEQYF
TRBD1 | TRBJ2-7 | NA | TRBV5-1 | TGCGCCAGCAGCTTGTTTTCAGGGACAGGGTTTCCCGAGCAGTACTTC | CASSLFSGTGFPEQYF
NA | TRBJ2-5 | NA | TRBV5-4 | TGTGCCAGCTACCGGGCGGGAAAAGAGACCCAGTACTTC | CASYRAGKETQYF
TRBD1 | TRBJ2-7 | many | TRBV29-1 | TGCAGCGTGACAGGGACCTCCTACGAGCAGTACTTC | CSVTGTSYEQYF
NA | TRBJ1-4 | many | TRBV7-9 | TGTGCCAGCAGAGACAGACAGCATGAAAAACTGTTTTTT | CASRDRQHEKLFF
NA | TRBJ1-2 | few | TRBV20-1 | TGCAGTGCTAGAGATCCCCAGGGTAACTATGGCTACACCTTC | CSARDPQGNYGYTF
TRBD1 | TRBJ1-5 | NA | TRBV10-3 | TGTGCCAGCAGTTTGTGGACAGGGCTGTTTTATCAGCCCCAGCATTTT | CASSLWTGLFYQPQHF
NA | TRBJ1-1 | NA | TRBV5-1 | TGCGCCAGCAGCGGGATGGGGGCCCTTACTAACACTGAAGCTTTCTTT | CASSGMGALTNTEAFF
TRBD1 | TRBJ2-7 | NA | TRBV24-1 | TGTGCCACCAGTGACGACCGGGACAGGGGTAACGAGCAGTACTTC | CATSDDRDRGNEQYF
TRBD1 | TRBJ1-5 | few | TRBV5-5 | TGTGCCAGCACCAAGGGACAGGGCGATCAGCCCCAGCATTTT | CASTKGQGDQPQHF
TRBD1 | TRBJ1-2 | many | TRBV25-1 | TGTGCCAGCAGTGAAAACGAGTGGGAACAGGGGGCCGGCTACACCTTC | CASSENEWEQGAGYTF
NA | TRBJ2-7 | NA | TRBV10-3 | TGTGCCATCAGTGAGTCGGAGGGGATTAACGAGCAGTACTTC | CAISESEGINEQYF
NA | TRBJ2-7 | NA | TRBV14 | TGTGCCAGCAGCCAAGACCTTCGACCATACGAGCAGTGCTTC | CASSQDLRPYEQCF
TRBD2 | TRBJ2-5 | many | TRBV24-1 | TGTGCCACCAGTGACATGGGACTAGCGGGGCAGTACCAAGAGACCCAGTACTTC | CATSDMGLAGQYQETQYF
NA | TRBJ1-1 | many | TRBV25-1 | TGTGCCACCAATTGGGGAGAAAAGAGAAGGGCTTTCTTT | CATNWGEKRRAFF
NA | TRBJ2-7 | NA | TRBV7-9 | TGCGCCAGCAGCCCTATCGAGTTGCGGTCTTCACACGAGCAGTACTTC | CASSPIELRSSHEQYF
NA | TRBJ1-1 | few | TRBV2 | TGTGCCAGCAGGAATCGTGGGCACACTGAAGCTTTCTTT | CASRNRGHTEAFF
TRBD1 | TRBJ2-7 | NA | TRBV15 | TGTGCCACCAGCAGACCCGGGACAGCATACGAGCAGTACTTC | CATSRPGTAYEQYF
NA | TRBJ1-4 | NA | TRBV29-1 | TGCAGCGCTAGACAACCCAATGAAAAACTGTTTTTT | CSARQPNEKLFF
NA | TRBJ1-6 | few | TRBV2 | TGTGCCAGCAGTGCCGGAAGAGGCCTCCACTTT | CASSAGRGLHF
NA | TRBJ1-1 | once | TRBV2 | TGTGCCAGCAGTGACCTAGGACTAAAGATGAACACTCAAGCTTTCTTT | CASSDLGLKMNTQAFF
NA | TRBJ1-5 | many | TRBV19 | TGTGCCAGTAGTATAACAGTTATAGGCAATCAGCCCCAGCATTTT | CASSITVIGNQPQHF
NA | TRBJ1-2 | NA | TRBV12-3/TRBV12-4 | TGTGCCAGCAGTTTCGAACAGATCTATGGCTACACCTTC | CASSFEQIYGYTF
NA | TRBJ2-7 | many | TRBV6-6 | TGTGCCAGCAGTGAGTTCTACGAGCAGTACTTC | CASSEFYEQYF
NA | TRBJ2-3 | NA | TRBV24-1 | TGTGCCACCAGTGATAAGGAGGGGCGAACAGATACGCAGTATTTT | CATSDKEGRTDTQYF
NA | TRBJ2-7 | NA | TRBV7-3 | TGTGCCAGCGGGGACCGCCGTTACTACGAGCAGTACTTC | CASGDRRYYEQYF
NA | TRBJ1-1 | few | TRBV2 | TGTGCCAGCAGTGAAGAAGGGGGGGGCACTGAAGCTTTCTTT | CASSEEGGGTEAFF
NA | TRBJ1-5 | NA | TRBV29-1 | TGCAGCGTGGAACAGGGAGGGGAATTTAGCAATCAGCCCCAGCATTTT | CSVEQGGEFSNQPQHF
TRBD2 | TRBJ2-5 | NA | TRBV20-1 | TGCAGTGCTGAGGGACTAGCGGGAGGCCAAGAGACCCAGTACTTC | CSAEGLAGGQETQYF
TRBD2 | TRBJ2-5 | NA | TRBV10-3 | TGTGCCATCAGTGATGGGACTAGCGGGAGGGAGTACCAAGAGACCCAGTACTTC | CAISDGTSGREYQETQYF
NA | TRBJ2-7 | NA | TRBV15 | TGTGCCACCAGCAGACGACGGCCCGGGGGATGGTACGAGCAGTACTTC | CATSRRRPGGWYEQYF
NA | TRBJ2-2 | NA | TRBV7-3 | TGTGCCAGCAGCTTAACGTTAGCACCCACCGGGGAGCTGTTTTTT | CASSLTLAPTGELFF
TRBD1 | TRBJ1-1 | NA | TRBV5-1 | TGCGCCAGCAGCTTGAATCCTGGCAGGGGGATCACTGAAGCTTTCTTT | CASSLNPGRGITEAFF
NA | TRBJ1-2 | many | TRBV29-1 | TGCAGCGCCCTGAGACGGCGCGGCTACACCTTC | CSALRRRGYTF
NA | TRBJ1-3 | few | TRBV7-9 | TGTGCCAGCAGCTCCTCCACGGGAAAAAATTTT | CASSSSTGKNF
NA | TRBJ1-5 | many | TRBV29-1 | TGCAGCGTCTCACAGGCCGAAAATCAGCCCCAGCATTTT | CSVSQAENQPQHF
NA | TRBJ1-3 | NA | TRBV9 | TGTGCCAGCAGCCAAGTCCAAGGAAACACCATATATTTT | CASSQVQGNTIYF
NA | TRBJ1-5 | NA | TRBV7-8 | TGTGCCAGCAGCTACTCTGAAGGAGGCGGGAGCGAGCTCCAGCATTTT | CASSYSEGGGSELQHF
TRBD2 | TRBJ2-5 | few | TRBV5-4 | TGCGCCAGCAGCCAAGATGGGCGGGGGAGTGAGACCCAGTACTTC | CASSQDGRGSETQYF